These T cell receptor beta chains were read from a single sample in a study of blood T cell repertoires in COVID-19. Produced via immunoSEQ multiplex PCR; TCRdb's table is partial and in-frame only. The sample has around 170,000 clones, around 88% seen once. Sequencing used peripheral blood. These receptors were collected from a woman younger than 45 with acute or convalescent COVID-19. CDR3s include the opening cysteine and the closing phenylalanine or tryptophan. The D gene is left open where the match is weak. A clone size is listed for some rows: how often the clone was seen (once, few, many), or a class if it is expanded.

- - TRBJ2-1 TRBV5-1 TGCGCCAGCAGCTTGGGTTTAAATGAGCAGTTCTTC CASSLGLNEQFF
- - TRBJ2-1 TRBV3-1/TRBV3-2 TGTGCCAGCAGCCAGGCCTGGGCAGCCGGGAGCTATGAGCAGTTCTTC CASSQAWAAGSYEQFF
- - TRBJ1-5 TRBV19 TGTGCCAGTAGTCATCAGAAGACAAATCAGCCCCAGCATTTT CASSHQKTNQPQHF
- - TRBJ1-6 TRBV2 TGTGCGTCAACCGGGGTCAATACGACACCCCTCCACTTT CASTGVNTTPLHF
- - TRBJ1-4 TRBV2 TGTGCCAGCAAGGGGCAGGCATCGGGAAAACTGTTTTTT CASKGQASGKLFF
TRBD1 - TRBJ1-1 TRBV5-5 TGTGCCAGCAGCTTGGGACAGGGCCTTGAAGCTTTCTTT CASSLGQGLEAFF
TRBD2 - TRBJ2-1 TRBV7-9 TGTGCCAGCAGCTTATCCCGGGGTCCGGGACTAGCGGCTAATGAGCAGTTCTTC CASSLSRGPGLAANEQFF
- once TRBJ2-2 TRBV6-5 TGTGCCAGCAGTTACTCTACAGGGGAGCTGTTTTTT CASSYSTGELFF
- - TRBJ1-6 TRBV28 TGTGCCAGCAGCCGAGCGGTGGGGAAGGAAAATTCACCCCTCCACTTT CASSRAVGKENSPLHF
TRBD2 - TRBJ2-2 TRBV5-1 TGCGCCAGCAGCTTGGCGGCGGGAGGCACCGGGGAGCTGTTTTTT CASSLAAGGTGELFF
- - TRBJ2-5 TRBV6-5 TGTGCCAGCAGAGAGGGCAGCCTGCTGGAGACCCAGTACTTC CASREGSLLETQYF
- few TRBJ1-2 TRBV28 TGTGCCAGCAGTTTATACCCCGGGGAGGCCTATGGCTACACCTTC CASSLYPGEAYGYTF
TRBD1 - TRBJ1-5 TRBV18 TGTGCCAGCTCACCGGACAGGGGGGGAATCCCGGGGGTTCTTCAGCCCCAGCATTTT CASSPDRGGIPGVLQPQHF
TRBD1 - TRBJ2-6 TRBV4-1 TGCGCCAGCAGCCAAGAGGTGGACAGGGCTTCCTCTGGGGCCAACGTCCTGACTTTC CASSQEVDRASSGANVLTF
- - TRBJ2-7 TRBV11-2 TGTGCCAGCAGAAGATGGGGGCCCGGGATTTACGAGCAGTACTTC CASRRWGPGIYEQYF
- - TRBJ2-5 TRBV6-5 TGTGCCAGCAGTTACAGCTTCAGGGGGGAAGAGACCCAGTACTTC CASSYSFRGEETQYF
- - TRBJ2-1 TRBV12-3/TRBV12-4 TGTGCCAGCAGTCAACGAGTTTACAATGAGCAGTTCTTC CASSQRVYNEQFF
TRBD1 once TRBJ2-2 TRBV6-5 TGTGCCAGCAGTTACGGACAGGGTAATCGGGAGCTGTTTTTT CASSYGQGNRELFF
TRBD2 - TRBJ2-1 TRBV11-3 TGTGCCAGCAGCCCGGGAGGGACTTCTAAGGATGAATTCTTC CASSPGGTSKDEFF
TRBD2 - TRBJ2-2 TRBV28 TGTGCCAGCAGTTTAGCCCTTGCGGGAGCGGTGGAGCTGTTTTTT CASSLALAGAVELFF
TRBD1 - TRBJ1-4 TRBV9 TGTGCCAGCAGCGAGGGGGGACAGGGCAATGAAAAACTGTTTTTT CASSEGGQGNEKLFF
- - TRBJ2-7 TRBV18 TGTGCCAGCTCACCAGAATGGCAGTGGAGCTCCTACGAGCAGTACTTC CASSPEWQWSSYEQYF
TRBD2 - TRBJ2-5 TRBV7-8 TGTGCCAGCAGCCTAACCGCTAGCGGGATCCAAGAGACCCAGTACTTC CASSLTASGIQETQYF
- - TRBJ2-5 TRBV2 TGTGCCGCCGGTAGTAGCGGAGGGACCCAGTACTTC CAAGSSGGTQYF
- - TRBJ1-1 TRBV30 TGTGCCTGGAGTGTACTAATCCCGCCGCTACAAGCTTTCTTT CAWSVLIPPLQAFF
TRBD2 - TRBJ2-7 TRBV25-1 TGTGCCACCCGTAGCGGGAGTCTCTACGAGCAGTACTTC CATRSGSLYEQYF
TRBD1 few TRBJ1-6 TRBV2 TGTGCCAGCAGCCAACAGGGACAGAATAATTCACCCCTCCACTTT CASSQQGQNNSPLHF
- - TRBJ2-1 TRBV3-1/TRBV3-2 TGTGCCAGCAGCCAAGTCGGGAGAAGTTTGGATGAGCAGTTCTTC CASSQVGRSLDEQFF
- - TRBJ2-5 TRBV5-4 TGTGCCAGCAGCTTGGGAAGACTAGGAGGTTTGGAGACCCAGTACTTC CASSLGRLGGLETQYF
- - TRBJ1-1 TRBV11-2 TGTGCCAGCAGCCTTTCGAGGACTGAAGCTTTCTTT CASSLSRTEAFF
- - TRBJ1-5 TRBV6-5 TGTGCCAGGGGGGCGTTTGGCAATCAGCCCCAGCATTTT CARGAFGNQPQHF
TRBD1 - TRBJ1-4 TRBV7-9 TGTGCCAGCAGCCCCTCCGGGACAGTTAATGAAAAACTGTTTTTT CASSPSGTVNEKLFF
- once TRBJ2-1 TRBV28 TGTGCCAGCAGTTTCCAGAACAGGGTAGCCTACAATGAGCAGTTCTTC CASSFQNRVAYNEQFF
TRBD1 - TRBJ2-5 TRBV5-1 TGCGCCAGCAGCTTGGTACAGGGGGGAGAGACCCAGTACTTC CASSLVQGGETQYF
TRBD1 - TRBJ2-7 TRBV10-3 TGTGCCATCAGCCTACCCGGGACAGGGAACGAGCAGTACTTC CAISLPGTGNEQYF
TRBD1 - TRBJ1-1 TRBV10-1 TGCGCCAGCAGTGAGTCGACGGGACAGGGGGCTTTTGAAGCTTTCTTT CASSESTGQGAFEAFF
- - TRBJ2-7 TRBV6-5 TGTGCCAGCAGTCGCACGACTAGGGGCCTCTACGAGCAGTACTTC CASSRTTRGLYEQYF
- - TRBJ1-6 TRBV6-5 TGTGCCAGCAGTTTACAGGGTGGGGAATATTCACCCCTCCACTTT CASSLQGGEYSPLHF
- - TRBJ1-1 TRBV6-5 TGTGCCAGCATCCCAGGGGCCAGGAACACTGAAGCTTTCTTT CASIPGARNTEAFF
TRBD1 - TRBJ1-2 TRBV9 TGTGCCAGCAGCGTAACGGGACAGTCCTATGGCTACACCTTC CASSVTGQSYGYTF